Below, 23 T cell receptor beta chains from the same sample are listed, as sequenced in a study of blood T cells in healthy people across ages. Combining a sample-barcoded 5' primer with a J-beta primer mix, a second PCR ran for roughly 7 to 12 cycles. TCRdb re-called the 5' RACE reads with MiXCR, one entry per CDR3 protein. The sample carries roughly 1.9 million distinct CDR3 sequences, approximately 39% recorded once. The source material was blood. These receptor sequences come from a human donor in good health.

CDR3 nucleotides: TGTGCCAGCAGCTTGCAGGGCGGGTGTTATGGCTACACCTTC. This encodes CASSLQGGCYGYTF. V and J are TRBV5-4 and TRBJ1-2, with D possibly TRBD1 on 5 matching bases. CDR1 and CDR2 from the germline V gene are SGHNT and YYREEE (reference sequence). This CDR3 has 14 residues. The V gene lost 1 base and the J gene lost 5 bases, with 12 bases spanning the gap.

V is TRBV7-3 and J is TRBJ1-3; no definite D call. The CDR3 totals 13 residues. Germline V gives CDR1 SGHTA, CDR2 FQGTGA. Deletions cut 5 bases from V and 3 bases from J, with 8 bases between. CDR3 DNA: TGTGCCAGCAGCCAGAATTTTGGAAACACCATATATTTT. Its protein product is CASSQNFGNTIYF. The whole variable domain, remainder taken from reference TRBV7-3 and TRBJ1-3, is GAGVSQTPSNKVTEKGKYVELRCDPISGHTALYWYRQSLGQGPEFLIYFQGTGAADDSGLPNDRFFAVRPEGSVSTLKIQRTERGDSAVYLCASSQNFGNTIYFGEGSWLTVV.

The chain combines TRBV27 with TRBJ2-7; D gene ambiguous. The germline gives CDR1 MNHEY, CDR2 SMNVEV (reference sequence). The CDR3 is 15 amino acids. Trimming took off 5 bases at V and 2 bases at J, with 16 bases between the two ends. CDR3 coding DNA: TGTGCCAGCAGTCAATACCACCTCGGCCCCTACGAGCAGTACTTC. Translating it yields CASSQYHLGPYEQYF.

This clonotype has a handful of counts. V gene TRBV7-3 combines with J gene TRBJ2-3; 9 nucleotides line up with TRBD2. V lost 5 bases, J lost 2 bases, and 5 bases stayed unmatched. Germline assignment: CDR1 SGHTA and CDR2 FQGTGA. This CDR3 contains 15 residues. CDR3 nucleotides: TGTGCCAGCAGCCTCATAGCGGGGGTCACAGATACGCAGTATTTT. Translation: CASSLIAGVTDTQYF. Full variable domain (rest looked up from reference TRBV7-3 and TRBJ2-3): GAGVSQTPSNKVTEKGKYVELRCDPISGHTALYWYRQSLGQGPEFLIYFQGTGAADDSGLPNDRFFAVRPEGSVSTLKIQRTERGDSAVYLCASSLIAGVTDTQYFGPGTRLTVL.

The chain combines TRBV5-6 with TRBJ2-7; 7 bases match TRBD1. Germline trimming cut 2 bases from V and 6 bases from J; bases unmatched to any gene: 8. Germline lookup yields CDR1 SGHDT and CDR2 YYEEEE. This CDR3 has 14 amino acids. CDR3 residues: CASSFLRAGGEQYF. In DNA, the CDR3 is TGTGCCAGCAGCTTTCTTCGGGCAGGGGGCGAGCAGTACTTC. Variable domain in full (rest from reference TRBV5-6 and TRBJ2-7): DAGVTQSPTHLIKTRGQQVTLRCSPKSGHDTVSWYQQALGQGPQFIFQYYEEEERQRGNFPDRFSGHQFPNYSSELNVNALLLGDSALYLCASSFLRAGGEQYFGPGTRLTVT.

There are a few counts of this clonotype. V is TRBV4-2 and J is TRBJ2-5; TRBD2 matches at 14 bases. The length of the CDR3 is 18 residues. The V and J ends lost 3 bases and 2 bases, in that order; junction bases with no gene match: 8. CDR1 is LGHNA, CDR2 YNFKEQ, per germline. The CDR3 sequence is CASSQSNGTSGGQETQYF. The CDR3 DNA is TGTGCCAGCAGCCAGTCCAACGGGACTAGCGGGGGACAAGAGACCCAGTACTTC.

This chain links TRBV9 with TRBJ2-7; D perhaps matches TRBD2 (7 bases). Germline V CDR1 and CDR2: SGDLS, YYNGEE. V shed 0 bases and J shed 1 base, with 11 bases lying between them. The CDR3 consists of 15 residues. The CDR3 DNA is TGTGCCAGCAGCGTAGGGAGGGGGGGTTCCTACGAGCAGTACTTC. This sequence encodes CASSVGRGGSYEQYF.

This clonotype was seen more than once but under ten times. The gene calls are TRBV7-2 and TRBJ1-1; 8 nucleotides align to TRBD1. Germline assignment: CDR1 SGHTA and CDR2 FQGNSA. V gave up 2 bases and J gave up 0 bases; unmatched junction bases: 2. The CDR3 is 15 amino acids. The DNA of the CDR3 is TGTGCCAGCAGCTTAAGGGACAGGCTGAACACTGAAGCTTTCTTT. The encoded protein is CASSLRDRLNTEAFF.

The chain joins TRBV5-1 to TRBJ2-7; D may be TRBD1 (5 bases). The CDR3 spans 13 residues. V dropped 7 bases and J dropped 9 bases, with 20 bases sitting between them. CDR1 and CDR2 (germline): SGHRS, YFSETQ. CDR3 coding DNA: TGCGCCAGCGCACCGGACCAGGGTTCGGGGCAGTACTTC. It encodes CASAPDQGSGQYF. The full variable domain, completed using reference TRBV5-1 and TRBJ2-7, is KAGVTQTPRYLIKTRGQQVTLSCSPISGHRSVSWYQQTPGQGLQFLFEYFSETQRNKGNFPGRFSGRQFSNSRSEMNVSTLELGDSALYLCASAPDQGSGQYFGPGTRLTVT.

DNA for the CDR3: TGTGCCAGCAGTCCGTACAGGAGTAGCACAGATACGCAGTATTTT. Translating it yields CASSPYRSSTDTQYF. The chain combines TRBV28 with TRBJ2-3, with a tentative D call TRBD1 (5 bases). Between the trimmed V and J ends, which lost 5 bases and 0 bases, there was a span of 12 bases. The CDR3 is 15 residues long. The V gene's germline CDR1 is MDHEN and CDR2 SYDVKM.

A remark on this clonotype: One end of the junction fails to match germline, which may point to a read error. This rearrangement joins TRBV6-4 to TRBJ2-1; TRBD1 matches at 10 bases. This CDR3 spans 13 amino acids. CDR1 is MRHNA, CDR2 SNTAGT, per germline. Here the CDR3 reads CGEGRQGAGEQFF. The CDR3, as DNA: TGCGGAGAGGGGAGACAGGGGGCGGGTGAGCAGTTCTTC.

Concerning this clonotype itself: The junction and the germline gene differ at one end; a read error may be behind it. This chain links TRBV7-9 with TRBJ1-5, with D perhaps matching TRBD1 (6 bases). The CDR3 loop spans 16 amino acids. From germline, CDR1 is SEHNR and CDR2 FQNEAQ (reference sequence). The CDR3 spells CAGSSRTGNSNQPQHF. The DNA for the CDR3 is TGTGCCGGCAGCTCCCGAACAGGGAATAGCAATCAGCCCCAGCATTTT.

In DNA form, the CDR3 reads TGTGCCAGCAGCTTCTACAGGGGGAGTTTAGAGACCCAGTACTTC. Protein sequence: CASSFYRGSLETQYF. The chain employs TRBV7-2 and TRBJ2-5; 8 positions agree with TRBD1. CDR1 SGHTA and CDR2 FQGNSA come from the germline V gene. The V and J ends lost 3 bases and 4 bases, in that order; junction bases with no gene match: 7. This CDR3 region has 15 residues.

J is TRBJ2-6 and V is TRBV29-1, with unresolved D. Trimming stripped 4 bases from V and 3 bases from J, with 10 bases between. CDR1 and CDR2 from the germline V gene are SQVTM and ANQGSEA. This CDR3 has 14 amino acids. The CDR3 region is CSVAFNFGANVLTF. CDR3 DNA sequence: TGCAGCGTTGCTTTCAACTTTGGGGCCAACGTCCTGACTTTC.

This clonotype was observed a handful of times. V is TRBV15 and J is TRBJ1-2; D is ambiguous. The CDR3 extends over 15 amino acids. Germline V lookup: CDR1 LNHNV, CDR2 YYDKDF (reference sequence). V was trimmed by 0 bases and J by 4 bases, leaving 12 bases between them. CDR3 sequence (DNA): TGTGCCACCAGCAGAGAGGGGAGAGAGGCCTATGGCTACACCTTC. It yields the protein CATSREGREAYGYTF.

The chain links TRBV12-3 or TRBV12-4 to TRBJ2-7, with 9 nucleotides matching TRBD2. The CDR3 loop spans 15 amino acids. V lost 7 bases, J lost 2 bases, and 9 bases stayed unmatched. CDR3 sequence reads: CASTQIGGGAYEQYF. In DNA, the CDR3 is TGTGCCAGCACCCAAATCGGCGGGGGGGCCTACGAGCAGTACTTC.

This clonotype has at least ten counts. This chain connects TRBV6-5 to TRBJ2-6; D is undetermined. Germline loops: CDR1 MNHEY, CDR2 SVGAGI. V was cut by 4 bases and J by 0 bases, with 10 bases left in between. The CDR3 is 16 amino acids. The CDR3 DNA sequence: TGTGCCAGCAGTTGGGCAGTTAGCTCTGGGGCCAACGTCCTGACTTTC. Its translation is CASSWAVSSGANVLTF.

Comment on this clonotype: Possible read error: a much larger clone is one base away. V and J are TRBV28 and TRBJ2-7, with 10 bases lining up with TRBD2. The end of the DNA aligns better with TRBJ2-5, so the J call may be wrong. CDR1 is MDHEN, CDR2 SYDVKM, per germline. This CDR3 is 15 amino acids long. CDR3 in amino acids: CASSPSGGYGGTQYF. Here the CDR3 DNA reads TGTGCCAGCAGTCCTAGCGGGGGATATGGGGGGACCCAGTACTTC.

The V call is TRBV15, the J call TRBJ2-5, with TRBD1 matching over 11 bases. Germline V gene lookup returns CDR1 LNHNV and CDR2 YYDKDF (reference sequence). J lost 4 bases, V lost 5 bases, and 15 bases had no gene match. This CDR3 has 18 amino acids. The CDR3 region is CATSSRDRGILVGETQYF. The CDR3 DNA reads TGTGCCACCAGCTCCAGGGACAGGGGGATCCTAGTGGGAGAGACCCAGTACTTC.

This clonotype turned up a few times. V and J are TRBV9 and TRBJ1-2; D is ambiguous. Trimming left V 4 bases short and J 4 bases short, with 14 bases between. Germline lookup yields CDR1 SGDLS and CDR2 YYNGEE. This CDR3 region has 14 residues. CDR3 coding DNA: TGTGCCAGCAGCTTCTTCCAGGAGTGCTATGGCTACACCTTC. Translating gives CASSFFQECYGYTF.

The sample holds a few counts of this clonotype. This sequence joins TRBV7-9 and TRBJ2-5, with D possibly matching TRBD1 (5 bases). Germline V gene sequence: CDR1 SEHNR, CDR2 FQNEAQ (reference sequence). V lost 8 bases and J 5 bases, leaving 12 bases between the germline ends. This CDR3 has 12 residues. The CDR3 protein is CASSMQGETQYF. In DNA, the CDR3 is TGTGCCAGCTCGATGCAGGGCGAGACCCAGTACTTC.

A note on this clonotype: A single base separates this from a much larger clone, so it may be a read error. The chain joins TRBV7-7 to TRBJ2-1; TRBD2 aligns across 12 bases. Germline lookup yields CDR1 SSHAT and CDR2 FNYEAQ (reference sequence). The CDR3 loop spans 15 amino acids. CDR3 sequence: CTSRPLAGGYNEQFF. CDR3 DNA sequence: TGTACCAGCAGACCACTAGCGGGGGGATACAATGAGCAGTTCTTC.

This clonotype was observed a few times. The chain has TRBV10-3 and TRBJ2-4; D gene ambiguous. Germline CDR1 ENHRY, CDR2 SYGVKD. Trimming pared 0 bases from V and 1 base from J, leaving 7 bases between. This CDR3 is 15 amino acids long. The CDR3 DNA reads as TGTGCCATCAGTGAGTCGCTGGGGGCCAAAAACATTCAGTACTTC. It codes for CAISESLGAKNIQYF.